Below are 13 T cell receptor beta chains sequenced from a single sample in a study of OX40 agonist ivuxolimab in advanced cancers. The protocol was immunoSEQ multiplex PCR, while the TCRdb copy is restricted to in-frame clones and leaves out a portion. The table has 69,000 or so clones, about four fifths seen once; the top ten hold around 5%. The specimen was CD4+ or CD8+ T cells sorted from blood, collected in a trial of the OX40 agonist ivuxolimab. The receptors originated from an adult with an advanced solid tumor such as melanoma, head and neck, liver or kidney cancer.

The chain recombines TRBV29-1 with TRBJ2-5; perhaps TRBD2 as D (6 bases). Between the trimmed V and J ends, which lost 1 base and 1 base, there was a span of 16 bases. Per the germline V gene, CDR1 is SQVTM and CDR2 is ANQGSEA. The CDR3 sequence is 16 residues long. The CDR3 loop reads CSVEGSTGVLQETQYF. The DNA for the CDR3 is TGCAGCGTTGAAGGTTCTACGGGGGTGCTCCAAGAGACCCAGTACTTC. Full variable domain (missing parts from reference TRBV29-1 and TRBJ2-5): SAVISQKPSRDICQRGTSLTIQCQVDSQVTMMFWYRQQPGQSLTLIATANQGSEATYESGFVIDKFPISRPNLTFSTLTVSNMSPEDSSIYLCSVEGSTGVLQETQYFGPGTRLLVL.

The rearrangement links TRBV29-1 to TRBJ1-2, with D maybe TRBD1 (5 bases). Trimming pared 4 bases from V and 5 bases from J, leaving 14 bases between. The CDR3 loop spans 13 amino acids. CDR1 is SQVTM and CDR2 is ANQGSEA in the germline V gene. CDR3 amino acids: CSVVTVAGYGYTF. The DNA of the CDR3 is TGCAGCGTTGTGACAGTAGCCGGTTATGGCTACACCTTC.

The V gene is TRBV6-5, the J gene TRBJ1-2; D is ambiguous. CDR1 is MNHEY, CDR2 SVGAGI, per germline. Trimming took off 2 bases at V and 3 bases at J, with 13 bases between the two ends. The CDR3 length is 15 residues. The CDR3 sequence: CASSYNFLVDYGYTF. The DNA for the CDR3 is TGTGCCAGCAGTTACAACTTCTTAGTGGACTATGGCTACACCTTC.

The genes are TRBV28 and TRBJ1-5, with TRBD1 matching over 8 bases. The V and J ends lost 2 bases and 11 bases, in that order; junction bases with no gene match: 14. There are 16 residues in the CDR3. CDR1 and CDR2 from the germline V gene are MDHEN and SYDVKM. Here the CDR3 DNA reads TGTGCCAGCAGTTTAGGGAGTACAGGGGGTAAGGGGGCCCAGCATTTT. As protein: CASSLGSTGGKGAQHF. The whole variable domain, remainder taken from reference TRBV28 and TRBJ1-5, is DVKVTQSSRYLVKRTGEKVFLECVQDMDHENMFWYRQDPGLGLRLIYFSYDVKMKEKGDIPEGYSVSREKKERFSLILESASTNQTSMYLCASSLGSTGGKGAQHFGDGTRLSIL.

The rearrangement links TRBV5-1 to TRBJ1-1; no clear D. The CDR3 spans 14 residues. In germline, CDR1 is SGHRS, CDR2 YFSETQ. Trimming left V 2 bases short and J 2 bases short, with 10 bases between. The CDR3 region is CASSFARANTEAFF. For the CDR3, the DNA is TGCGCCAGCAGCTTCGCCAGAGCAAACACTGAAGCTTTCTTT.

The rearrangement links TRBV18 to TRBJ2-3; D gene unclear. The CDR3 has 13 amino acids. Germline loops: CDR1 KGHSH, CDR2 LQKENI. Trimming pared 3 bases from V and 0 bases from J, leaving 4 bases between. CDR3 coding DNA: TGTGCCAGCTCACCCCCCAGCACAGATACGCAGTATTTT. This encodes CASSPPSTDTQYF.

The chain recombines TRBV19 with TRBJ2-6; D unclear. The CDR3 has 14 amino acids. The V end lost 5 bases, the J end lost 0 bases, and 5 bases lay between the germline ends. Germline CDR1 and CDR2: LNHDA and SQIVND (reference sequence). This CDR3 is CASSYSSGANVLTF. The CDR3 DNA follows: TGTGCCAGTAGTTACAGCTCTGGGGCCAACGTCCTGACTTTC.

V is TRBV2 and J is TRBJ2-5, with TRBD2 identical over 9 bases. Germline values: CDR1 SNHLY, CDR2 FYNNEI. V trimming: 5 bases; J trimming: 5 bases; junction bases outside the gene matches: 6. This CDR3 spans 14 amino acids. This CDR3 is CASSQGLATETQYF. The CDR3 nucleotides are TGTGCCAGCAGTCAAGGACTAGCGACGGAGACCCAGTACTTC. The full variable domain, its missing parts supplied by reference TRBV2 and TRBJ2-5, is EPEVTQTPSHQVTQMGQEVILRCVPISNHLYFYWYRQILGQKVEFLVSFYNNEISEKSEIFDDQFSVERPDGSNFTLKIRSTKLEDSAMYFCASSQGLATETQYFGPGTRLLVL.

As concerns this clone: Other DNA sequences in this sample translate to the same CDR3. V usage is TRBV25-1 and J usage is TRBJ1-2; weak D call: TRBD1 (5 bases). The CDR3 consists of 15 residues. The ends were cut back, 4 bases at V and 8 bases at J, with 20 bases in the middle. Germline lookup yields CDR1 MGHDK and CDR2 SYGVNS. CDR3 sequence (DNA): TGTGCCAGCAGTGGAGGACAATCCGGTCGGTTGGGCTACACCTTC. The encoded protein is CASSGGQSGRLGYTF.

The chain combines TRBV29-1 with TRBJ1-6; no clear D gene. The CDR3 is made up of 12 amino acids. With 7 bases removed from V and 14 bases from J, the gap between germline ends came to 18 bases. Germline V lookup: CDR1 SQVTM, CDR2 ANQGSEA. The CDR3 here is CSARDGSEALHF. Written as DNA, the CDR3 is TGCAGCGCCAGAGATGGGTCCGAGGCCCTCCACTTT. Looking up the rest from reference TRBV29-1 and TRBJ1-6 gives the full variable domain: SAVISQKPSRDICQRGTSLTIQCQVDSQVTMMFWYRQQPGQSLTLIATANQGSEATYESGFVIDKFPISRPNLTFSTLTVSNMSPEDSSIYLCSARDGSEALHFGNGTRLTVT.

In DNA form, the CDR3 reads TGTGCCAGCAGCTTTAGGGGGACTCCCTACGAGCAGTACTTC. Amino acid sequence: CASSFRGTPYEQYF. This chain connects TRBV7-2 to TRBJ2-7; D is perhaps TRBD1 or TRBD2 (6 bases each). The length of the CDR3 is 14 residues. CDR1 and CDR2 (germline): SGHTA, FQGNSA. The V end lost 3 bases, the J end lost 2 bases, and 11 bases lay between the germline ends.

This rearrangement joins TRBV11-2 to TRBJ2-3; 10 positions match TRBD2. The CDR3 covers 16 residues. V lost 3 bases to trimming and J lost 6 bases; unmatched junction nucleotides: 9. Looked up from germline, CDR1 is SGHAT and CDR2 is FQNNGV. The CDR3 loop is CASSLGSGRGADTQYF. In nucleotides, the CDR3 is TGTGCCAGCAGCTTGGGGAGCGGGAGGGGGGCCGATACGCAGTATTTT.

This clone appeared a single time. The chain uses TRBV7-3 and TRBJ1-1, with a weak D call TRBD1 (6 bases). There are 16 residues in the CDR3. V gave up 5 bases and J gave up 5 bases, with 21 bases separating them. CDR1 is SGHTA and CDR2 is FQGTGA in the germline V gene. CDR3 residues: CASSAKTGAGLTEAFF. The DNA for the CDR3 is TGTGCCAGCAGCGCGAAGACGGGGGCAGGTTTAACTGAAGCTTTCTTT.